The source of this T cell receptor (beta chain) is a study of blood T cell repertoires in COVID-19. Germline lookup yields CDR1 LGHDT and CDR2 YNNKEL (reference sequence). Trimming took 0 bases from V and 7 from J, leaving 6 bases between them. The CDR3 runs to 13 residues. Measured with immunoSEQ multiplex PCR; TCRdb has only the in-frame clones, and not every one. The sample includes fewer than 200,000 clones, over 80% seen only once; the top ten take 8% to 9.5%. Note on this clone: Different DNA sequences within this sample yield the same CDR3.

Sequenced input: peripheral blood. The sequence came from a woman between 65 and 79 years old with acute or convalescent COVID-19. The rearrangement uses TRBV3-1 (or the pseudogene TRBV3-2) and TRBJ1-4; the D is unclear. CDR3 DNA sequence: TGTGCCAGCAGCCAAGATCGGGGTGAAAAACTGTTTTTT. It yields the protein CASSQDRGEKLFF.